The subject of this entry is one TCR beta chain. Its antigen remains unknown. The data derive from a study of cytomegalovirus exposure and HLA in healthy donors. Findings and caveats of the study: In vitro checks showed that a few CMV-associated chains really do target CMV antigens.

PCR amplification relied on 60 Vbeta primers (plus 13 Jbeta primers). Method: immunoSEQ multiplex PCR; TCRdb's copy keeps in-frame clones and lacks some. The data hold 100,000 to 150,000 clones, with about 81% observed a single time. This CDR3 has 16 amino acids. Trimming removed 3 bases at V and 2 bases at J, with 15 bases between. Germline V CDR1 and CDR2: MNHNS, SASEGT. This chain uses TRBV6-1 with TRBJ2-3; maybe TRBD1 (6 bases). Sequencing input: PBMCs. The TCR originated in a woman in her twenties or thirties in good health and CMV-seronegative. CDR3 sequence (DNA): TGTGCCAGCAGTGACGGTGGGGGACATACCACAGATACGCAGTATTTT. Protein product: CASSDGGGHTTDTQYF.